This T cell receptor beta chain derives from a study of low-dose radiotherapy and immunotherapy resistance in tumors. Study as a whole: Treatment of Cohort 1 consisted of 0.5 Gy per fraction every 2 weeks, adding up to 6.5 Gy. The treatment that patients received was intravenous nivolumab 240 mg every two weeks plus ipilimumab 1 mg/kg every six weeks. Patients took aspirin (300 mg orally, daily) for four cycles beginning at cycle 1 day 1.

Eligibility criteria specified advanced solid malignancies devoid of tumor-infiltrating lymphocytes. This clonotype was counted between two and nine times. First-strand cDNA used TRAV- and TRBV-specific primers, covering alpha and beta chains. The authors amplified TCRs for around 20 PCR cycles with a constant-region primer and a V-primer adapter. TCRdb called the reads again in MiXCR, with one record for every CDR3 protein. Of over 7,000 distinct CDR3 sequences in the sample, 60% to 80% are singletons; the top ten hold approximately 7%. The clonotype originates from a human donor with advanced metastatic prostate, ovarian, gallbladder or colorectal cancer (not recorded which). This table probably holds off-target reads from a library built for another chain.

The CDR3 DNA is TGTGCCAGCAGCCCGATGGGGACAGGGGGAGAAAAACTGTTTTTT. Translating it yields CASSPMGTGGEKLFF. The chain recombines TRBV6-2 or TRBV6-3 with TRBJ1-4, with TRBD1 identical over 11 bases. Unmatched junction bases numbered 8, after V lost 6 bases and J lost 8 bases. CDR1 is MNHEY, CDR2 SVGEGT, per germline. The CDR3 is 15 amino acids.